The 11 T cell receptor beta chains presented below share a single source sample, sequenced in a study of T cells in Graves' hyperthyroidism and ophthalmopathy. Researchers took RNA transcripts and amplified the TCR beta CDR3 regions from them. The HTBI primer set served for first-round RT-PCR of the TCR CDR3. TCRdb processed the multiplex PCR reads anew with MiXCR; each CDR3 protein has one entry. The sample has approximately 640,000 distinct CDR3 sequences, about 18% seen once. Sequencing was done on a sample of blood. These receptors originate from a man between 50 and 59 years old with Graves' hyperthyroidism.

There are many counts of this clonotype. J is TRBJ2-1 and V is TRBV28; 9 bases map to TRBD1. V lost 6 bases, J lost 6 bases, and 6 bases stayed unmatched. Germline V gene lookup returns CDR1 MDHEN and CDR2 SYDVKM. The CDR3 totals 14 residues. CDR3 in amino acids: CASRSGQGLNEQFF. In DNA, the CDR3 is TGTGCCAGCAGGTCGGGACAGGGCCTCAATGAGCAGTTCTTC.

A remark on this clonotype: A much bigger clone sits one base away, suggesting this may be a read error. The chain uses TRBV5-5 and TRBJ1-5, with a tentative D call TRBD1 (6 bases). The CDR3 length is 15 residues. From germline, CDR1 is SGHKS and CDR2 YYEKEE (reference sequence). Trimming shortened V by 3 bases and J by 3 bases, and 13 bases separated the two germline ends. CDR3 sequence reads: CASSSCTGNNQPQHF. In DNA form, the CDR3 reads TGTGCCAGCAGCTCGTGTACAGGGAACAATCAGCCCCAGCATTTT. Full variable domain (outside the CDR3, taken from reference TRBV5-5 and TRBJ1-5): DAGVTQSPTHLIKTRGQQVTLRCSPISGHKSVSWYQQVLGQGPQFIFQYYEKEERGRGNFPDRFSARQFPNYSSELNVNALLLGDSALYLCASSSCTGNNQPQHFGDGTRLSIL.

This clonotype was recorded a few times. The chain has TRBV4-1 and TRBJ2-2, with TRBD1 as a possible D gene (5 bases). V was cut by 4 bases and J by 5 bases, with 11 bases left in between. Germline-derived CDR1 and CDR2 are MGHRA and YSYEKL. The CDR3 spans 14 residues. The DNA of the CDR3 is TGCGCCAGCAGCCTTGGACACGGGACCGGGGAGCTGTTTTTT. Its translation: CASSLGHGTGELFF.

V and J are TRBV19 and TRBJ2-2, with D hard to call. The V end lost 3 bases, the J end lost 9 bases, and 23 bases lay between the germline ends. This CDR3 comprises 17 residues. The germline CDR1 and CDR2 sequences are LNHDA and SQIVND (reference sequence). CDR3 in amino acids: CASSIEPYDLRNRELFF. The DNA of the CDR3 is TGTGCCAGTAGTATCGAACCCTACGACCTGCGGAACAGGGAGCTGTTTTTT.

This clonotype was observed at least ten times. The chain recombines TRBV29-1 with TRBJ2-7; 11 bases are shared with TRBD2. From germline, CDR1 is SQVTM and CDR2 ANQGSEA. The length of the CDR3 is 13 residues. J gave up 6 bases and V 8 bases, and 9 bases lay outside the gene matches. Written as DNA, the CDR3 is TGCAGCCCCAGTAGCGGGAGGGTTGGCGAGCAGTACTTC. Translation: CSPSSGRVGEQYF.

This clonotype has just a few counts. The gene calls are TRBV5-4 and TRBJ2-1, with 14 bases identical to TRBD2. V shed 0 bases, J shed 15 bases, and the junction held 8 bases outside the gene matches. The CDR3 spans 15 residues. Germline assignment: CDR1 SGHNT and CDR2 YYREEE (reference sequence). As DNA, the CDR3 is TGTGCCAGCAGCTTGGAGGGACTAGCGGGAGAGTATCCGTTCTTC. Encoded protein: CASSLEGLAGEYPFF.

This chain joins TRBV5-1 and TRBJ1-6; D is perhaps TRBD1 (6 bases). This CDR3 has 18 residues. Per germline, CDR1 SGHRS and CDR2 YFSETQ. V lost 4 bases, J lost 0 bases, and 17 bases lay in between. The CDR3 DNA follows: TGCGCCAGCAGCCAAGGAGTAGGGGGGAGCTCCTATAATTCACCCCTCCACTTT. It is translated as CASSQGVGGSSYNSPLHF.

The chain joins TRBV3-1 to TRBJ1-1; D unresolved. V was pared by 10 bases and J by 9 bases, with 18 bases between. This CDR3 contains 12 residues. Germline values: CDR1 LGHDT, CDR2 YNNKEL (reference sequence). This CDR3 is CANMKGTLQAFF. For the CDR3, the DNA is TGTGCCAACATGAAAGGAACTCTCCAAGCTTTCTTT.

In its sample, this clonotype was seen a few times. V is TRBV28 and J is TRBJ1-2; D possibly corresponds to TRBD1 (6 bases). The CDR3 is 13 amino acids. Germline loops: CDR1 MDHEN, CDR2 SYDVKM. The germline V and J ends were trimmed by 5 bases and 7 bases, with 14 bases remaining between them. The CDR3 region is CASSLTGLGGYTF. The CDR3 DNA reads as TGTGCCAGCAGTCTAACAGGGTTAGGTGGCTACACCTTC.

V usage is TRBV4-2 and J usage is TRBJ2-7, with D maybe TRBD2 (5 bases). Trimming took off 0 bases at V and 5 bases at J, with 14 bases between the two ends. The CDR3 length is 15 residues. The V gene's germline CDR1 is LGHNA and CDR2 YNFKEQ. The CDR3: CASSQDLREGHEQYF. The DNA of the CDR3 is TGTGCCAGCAGCCAAGATTTGAGGGAAGGCCACGAGCAGTACTTC.

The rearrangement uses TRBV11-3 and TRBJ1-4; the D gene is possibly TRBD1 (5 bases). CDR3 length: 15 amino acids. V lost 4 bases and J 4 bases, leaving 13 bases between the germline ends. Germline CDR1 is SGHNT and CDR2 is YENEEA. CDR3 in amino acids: CASSWGTAFNEKLFF. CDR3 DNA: TGTGCCAGCAGCTGGGGGACGGCGTTTAATGAAAAACTGTTTTTT. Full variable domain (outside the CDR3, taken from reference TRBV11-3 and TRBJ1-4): EAGVVQSPRYKIIEKKQPVAFWCNPISGHNTLYWYLQNLGQGPELLIRYENEEAVDDSQLPKDRFSAERLKGVDSTLKIQPAELGDSAVYLCASSWGTAFNEKLFFGSGTQLSVL.